This T cell receptor beta chain was identified during a study of T cells after yellow fever vaccination. Study-level background: Preparation used SMART-Seq v4 Ultra Low Input for the low-cell-number fractions.

Note on this clonotype: Its antigen is unknown.

The CDR3 has 15 amino acids. V was pared by 4 bases and J by 5 bases, with 11 bases of the junction left unmatched. Germline CDR1 SGHKS, CDR2 YYEKEE (reference sequence). From the 5' RACE reads, TCRdb called clonotypes with MiXCR, one entry per CDR3 protein. The data show 350,000 or so distinct CDR3 sequences, roughly 8.4% seen once. General study points: A limited proportion of clonotypes was detected within both the CD4 and CD8 compartments. Bulk-population clonotypes that are abundant could appear as contaminants in FACS-sorted repertoires.

The V call is TRBV5-5, the J call TRBJ2-5; 7 bases line up with TRBD1. This clonotype originated in a man aged 18 to 30 who received the YFV17D yellow fever vaccine. Specimen: PBMCs, collected roughly 47 days after the first yellow fever vaccination. The CDR3 DNA follows: TGTGCCAGCAGCCCAACGACAGGGTGGAGGGAGACCCAGTACTTC. Protein sequence: CASSPTTGWRETQYF.